The 21 T cell receptor beta chains reported below all come from one sample, sequenced in a study of blood T cell repertoires in COVID-19. The assay was immunoSEQ multiplex PCR, and TCRdb's table has in-frame clones only and misses some. The top ten hold about 4.6% of the sample, which has about 150,000 clones, about 85% seen once. The sample comprised peripheral blood. Every receptor here comes from a woman aged 60 to 75 with active or convalescent COVID-19.

A remark on this clone: A junction boundary mismatches the germline segment, possibly from a read error. This sample includes further DNA sequences coding for the same CDR3. The rearrangement links TRBV3-1 (or the pseudogene TRBV3-2) to TRBJ1-1; 7 bases line up with TRBD1. From germline, CDR1 is LGHDT and CDR2 YNNKEL (reference sequence). The CDR3 spans 15 residues. The CDR3 nucleotides are TGTGCCAGCAGCCAACAGGGACAGTTTAACACTGAGGCTTTCTTT. This gives the protein CASSQQGQFNTEAFF.

The V call is TRBV19, the J call TRBJ2-5; D is perhaps TRBD1 (6 bases). The V end was cut by 6 bases, the J end by 4 bases, with 12 bases between. The CDR3 loop spans 13 amino acids. Germline V CDR1 and CDR2: LNHDA, SQIVND (reference sequence). CDR3 loop: CASSQGFVETQYF. For the CDR3, the DNA is TGTGCCAGTAGCCAGGGGTTTGTAGAGACCCAGTACTTC.

The chain couples TRBV19 to TRBJ1-1; D remains ambiguous. The CDR3 has 13 amino acids. V dropped 5 bases and J dropped 4 bases, with 11 bases sitting between them. CDR1 and CDR2 (germline): LNHDA, SQIVND (reference sequence). This CDR3 reads CASSPRAGTEAFF. The DNA of the CDR3 is TGTGCCAGTAGTCCGCGGGCAGGCACTGAAGCTTTCTTT. Full variable domain (outside the CDR3, taken from reference TRBV19 and TRBJ1-1): DGGITQSPKYLFRKEGQNVTLSCEQNLNHDAMYWYRQDPGQGLRLIYYSQIVNDFQKGDIAEGYSVSREKKESFPLTVTSAQKNPTAFYLCASSPRAGTEAFFGQGTRLTVV.

This rearrangement joins TRBV6-5 to TRBJ1-1; 7 bases fit TRBD1. The germline V gene has CDR1 MNHEY and CDR2 SVGAGI. The CDR3 runs 12 residues. Trimming took 10 bases from V and 5 from J; bases not matched to a gene: 7. The CDR3: CATGQVWTEAFF. The DNA of the CDR3 is TGTGCCACCGGACAGGTGTGGACTGAAGCTTTCTTT.

Here the CDR3 reads CASSLAPGGAYNSPLHF. In DNA, the CDR3 is TGTGCCAGCAGCTTAGCGCCCGGAGGAGCTTATAATTCACCCCTCCACTTT. The chain couples TRBV7-6 to TRBJ1-6; D ambiguous. Germline-derived CDR1 and CDR2 are SGHVS and FNYEAQ. The CDR3 sequence is 17 residues long. Trimming shortened V by 0 bases and J by 4 bases, and 13 bases separated the two germline ends.

V usage is TRBV5-1 and J usage is TRBJ1-4; TRBD1 aligns across 7 bases. Germline CDR1 is SGHRS and CDR2 is YFSETQ. The CDR3 has 16 amino acids. With 1 base clipped from V and 8 bases from J, the junction kept 11 bases outside the gene matches. This CDR3 reads CASSLRTQGMGEKLFF. The CDR3 DNA is TGCGCCAGCAGCTTGAGAACACAGGGGATGGGAGAAAAACTGTTTTTT.

The rearrangement links TRBV24-1 to TRBJ2-3, with a tentative D call TRBD1 (6 bases). This CDR3 has 13 amino acids. V dropped 2 bases and J dropped 10 bases, with 12 bases sitting between them. Germline CDR1 KGHDR, CDR2 SFDVKD. The CDR3 DNA reads TGTGCCACCAGTGATTGGGGGCAGGGAGCGCAGTATTTT. Translated, it gives CATSDWGQGAQYF.

CDR3 loop: CASSPNYNEQFF. The CDR3 DNA reads as TGTGCCAGCAGCCCCAACTACAATGAGCAGTTCTTC. The genes are TRBV11-2 and TRBJ2-1; D is undetermined. Trimming removed 5 bases at V and 3 bases at J, with 5 bases between. Germline CDR1 SGHAT, CDR2 FQNNGV. This CDR3 is built from 12 residues.

The chain combines TRBV3-1 (or the pseudogene TRBV3-2) with TRBJ2-5; 10 nucleotides line up with TRBD1. The CDR3 is made up of 14 amino acids. Germline CDR1 is LGHDT and CDR2 is YNNKEL (reference sequence). V trimming: 0 bases; J trimming: 5 bases; junction bases outside the gene matches: 0. The CDR3 protein is CASSQEDRGETQYF. DNA for the CDR3: TGTGCCAGCAGCCAAGAGGACAGGGGGGAGACCCAGTACTTC.

V usage is TRBV7-2 and J usage is TRBJ2-7; possible D gene TRBD2, 6 bases. Between the trimmed V and J ends, which lost 4 bases and 0 bases, there was a span of 10 bases. This CDR3 spans 14 amino acids. CDR1 and CDR2 (germline): SGHTA, FQGNSA. In nucleotides, the CDR3 is TGTGCCAGCAGCTGGGGACTTCACTCCTACGAGCAGTACTTC. Translated, it gives CASSWGLHSYEQYF.

The V gene is TRBV19, the J gene TRBJ1-5; D is perhaps TRBD1 (6 bases). This CDR3 has 15 amino acids. Germline V gene sequence: CDR1 LNHDA, CDR2 SQIVND (reference sequence). V shed 11 bases and J shed 0 bases, with 17 bases lying between them. The CDR3 spells CAAQGTPYSNQPQHF. CDR3 coding DNA: TGTGCCGCCCAAGGGACACCCTATAGCAATCAGCCCCAGCATTTT.

J is TRBJ1-2 and V is TRBV7-2; D not certain. V was clipped by 2 bases and J by 8 bases, with 12 bases between them. Germline CDR1 SGHTA, CDR2 FQGNSA. The length of the CDR3 is 13 residues. This chain's CDR3 is CASSLQDAGGYTF. CDR3 coding DNA: TGTGCCAGCAGCTTACAGGACGCGGGAGGCTACACCTTC.

This clone appeared once. The rearrangement links TRBV18 to TRBJ2-7; D might be TRBD1 (6 bases). This CDR3 contains 13 residues. V was trimmed by 3 bases and J by 4 bases, leaving 10 bases between them. Looked up from germline, CDR1 is KGHSH and CDR2 is LQKENI. CDR3 coding DNA: TGTGCCAGCTCACCGCCTACAGGGTACGAGCAGTACTTC. Translation gives CASSPPTGYEQYF.

This clone has only a few counts. V gene TRBV9 combines with J gene TRBJ2-1, with 10 positions matching TRBD2. CDR3 length: 16 residues. Germline CDR1 SGDLS, CDR2 YYNGEE. Germline trimming cut 0 bases from V and 4 bases from J; bases unmatched to any gene: 4. CDR3 DNA sequence: TGTGCCAGCAGCGTAGGAGAGGGACTAGCGTACAATGAGCAGTTCTTC. Its protein is CASSVGEGLAYNEQFF.

The gene calls are TRBV7-9 and TRBJ2-1; 8 nucleotides match TRBD1. The CDR3 is made up of 14 amino acids. Germline V gene data show CDR1 as SEHNR and CDR2 as FQNEAQ (reference sequence). The V segment lost 3 bases and the J segment 3 bases; nucleotides outside the gene matches: 1. The CDR3 loop reads CASSFGQGYNEQFF. The CDR3 DNA is TGTGCCAGCAGCTTTGGACAGGGCTACAATGAGCAGTTCTTC.

The chain is built from TRBV10-2 and TRBJ1-1, with 7 bases identical to TRBD1. The CDR3 sequence is 14 residues long. V shed 4 bases and J 8 bases; nucleotides not matched to a gene: 10. The V gene's germline CDR1 is WSHSY and CDR2 SAAADI. The CDR3 protein is CASSGGTDGREAFF. The CDR3 DNA reads TGCGCCAGCAGTGGGGGGACAGACGGGCGGGAAGCTTTCTTT.

The chain combines TRBV5-4 with TRBJ1-1; no clear D gene. Per germline, CDR1 SGHNT and CDR2 YYREEE (reference sequence). The CDR3 sequence is 14 residues long. Trimming stripped 2 bases from V and 0 bases from J, with 8 bases between. The DNA of the CDR3 is TGTGCCAGCAGCTTCCAGGTTATGAACACTGAAGCTTTCTTT. Protein product: CASSFQVMNTEAFF.

The chain is built from TRBV10-3 and TRBJ2-5; D is undetermined. The CDR3 runs to 13 residues. Trimming pared 1 base from V and 5 bases from J, leaving 8 bases between. Germline CDR1 is ENHRY and CDR2 is SYGVKD. CDR3 bases: TGTGCCATCAGTGAGTACCACGGGGAGACCCAGTACTTC. Its protein is CAISEYHGETQYF.

The rearrangement joins TRBV9 to TRBJ2-2; 7 bases align to TRBD2. V shed 0 bases and J 5 bases; nucleotides not matched to a gene: 10. This CDR3 has 17 amino acids. Germline V gene lookup returns CDR1 SGDLS and CDR2 YYNGEE. The CDR3 sequence: CASSVAASGGLTGELFF. CDR3 DNA sequence: TGTGCCAGCAGCGTAGCGGCTAGCGGAGGGTTAACCGGGGAGCTGTTTTTT.

The chain employs TRBV4-1 and TRBJ1-2, with 8 bases matching TRBD1. The CDR3 length is 17 residues. Germline loops: CDR1 MGHRA, CDR2 YSYEKL. V shed 1 base, J shed 4 bases, and the junction held 11 bases outside the gene matches. The CDR3 region is CASSQGSGTGVIYGYTF. The CDR3 DNA is TGCGCCAGCAGCCAAGGATCGGGGACAGGCGTGATCTATGGCTACACCTTC.

The chain combines TRBV19 with TRBJ2-1; no reliable D call. The CDR3 covers 11 residues. The germline gives CDR1 LNHDA, CDR2 SQIVND (reference sequence). V dropped 3 bases and J dropped 7 bases, with 4 bases sitting between them. CDR3 DNA: TGTGCCAGTAGTATTAGTAATGAGCAGTTCTTC. This sequence encodes CASSISNEQFF.